This T cell receptor beta chain was retrieved from a study of cytomegalovirus exposure and HLA in healthy donors. The study ran its PCR with 60 Vbeta and 13 Jbeta primers. Assay used: immunoSEQ multiplex PCR; TCRdb lists only in-frame clones, some missing. Seen here are about 89,000 clones, about 67% observed once, and the top ten hold around 1.9%. This clone has just one count. Its antigen is unidentified. Study conclusions and caveats: A later analysis revealed that TCR association rates differed between HLA loci, peaking at DRB1 and bottoming out at HLA-C.

The clonotype was recovered from a young man in good health and CMV-seronegative. Sequencing input: PBMCs.

In DNA, the CDR3 is TGTGCCTGGAGAGGGGCCCAAATTGAAGCTTTCTTT. It is translated as CAWRGAQIEAFF. The chain couples TRBV30 to TRBJ1-1; TRBD1 is a possible D gene (5 bases). The CDR3 runs to 12 residues. CDR1 and CDR2 from the germline V gene are GTSNPN and SVGIG (reference sequence). The germline V and J ends were trimmed by 3 bases and 7 bases, with 12 bases remaining between them.